The clone carrying this T cell receptor beta chain was found many times. Investigators profiled TCR beta VDJ and CDR3 from genomic DNA template. From the reads, TCRdb called clonotypes with MiXCR, one entry per CDR3 protein. The sample lists 100,000 to 150,000 distinct CDR3 sequences, 41% occurring once. This sample stems from a study of CD8+CD57+ T cells in acquired aplastic anemia. Study as a whole: DNA from sorted CD4+ and CD8+ cells averaged around 3 ug.

This receptor was obtained from a human donor in good health, serving as a control. The material sequenced was sorted CD4+, CD8+, or CD8+CD57+ T cells (not recorded which) from PBMCs.

CDR3 amino acids: CASSPRQGSYGYTF. CDR3 DNA sequence: TGTGCCAGCAGCCCCCGACAGGGGAGCTATGGCTACACCTTC. The chain carries TRBV3-1 and TRBJ1-2, with 8 bases identical to TRBD1. CDR1 LGHDT and CDR2 YNNKEL come from the germline V gene (reference sequence). This CDR3 is built from 14 residues. V lost 4 bases and J lost 4; bases outside the gene matches: 5.